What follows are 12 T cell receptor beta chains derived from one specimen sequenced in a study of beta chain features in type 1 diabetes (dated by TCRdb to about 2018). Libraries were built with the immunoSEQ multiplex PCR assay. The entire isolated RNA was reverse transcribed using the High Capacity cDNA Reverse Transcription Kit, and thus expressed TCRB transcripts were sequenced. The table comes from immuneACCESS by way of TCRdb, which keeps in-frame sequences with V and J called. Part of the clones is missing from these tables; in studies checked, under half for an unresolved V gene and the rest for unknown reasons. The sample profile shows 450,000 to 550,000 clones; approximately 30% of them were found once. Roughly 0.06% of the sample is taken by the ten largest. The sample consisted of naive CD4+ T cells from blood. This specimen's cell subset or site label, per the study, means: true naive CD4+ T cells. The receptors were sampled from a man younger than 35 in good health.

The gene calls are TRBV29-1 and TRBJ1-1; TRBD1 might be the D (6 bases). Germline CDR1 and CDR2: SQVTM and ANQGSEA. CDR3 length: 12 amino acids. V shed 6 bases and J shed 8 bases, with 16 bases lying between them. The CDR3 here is CSVQQGGQEAFF. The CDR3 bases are TGCAGCGTACAACAGGGAGGGCAGGAAGCTTTCTTT.

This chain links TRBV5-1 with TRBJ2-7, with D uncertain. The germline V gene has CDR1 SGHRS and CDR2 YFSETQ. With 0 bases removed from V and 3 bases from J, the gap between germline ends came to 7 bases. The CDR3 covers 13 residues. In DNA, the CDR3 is TGCGCCAGCAGCTTGGAGGCAAACTACGAGCAGTACTTC. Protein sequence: CASSLEANYEQYF.

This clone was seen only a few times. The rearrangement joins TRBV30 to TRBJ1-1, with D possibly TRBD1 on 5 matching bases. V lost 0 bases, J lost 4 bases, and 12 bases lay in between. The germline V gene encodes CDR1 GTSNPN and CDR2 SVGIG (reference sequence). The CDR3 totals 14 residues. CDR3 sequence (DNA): TGTGCCTGGAGTGTCAAGGGGTGGATCACTGAAGCTTTCTTT. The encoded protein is CAWSVKGWITEAFF.

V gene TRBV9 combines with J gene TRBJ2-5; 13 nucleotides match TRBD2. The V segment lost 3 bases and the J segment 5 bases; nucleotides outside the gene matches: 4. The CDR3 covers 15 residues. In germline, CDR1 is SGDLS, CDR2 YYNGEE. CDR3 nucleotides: TGTGCCAGCAGCGGGGGACTAGCGGGAACGGAGACCCAGTACTTC. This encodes CASSGGLAGTETQYF. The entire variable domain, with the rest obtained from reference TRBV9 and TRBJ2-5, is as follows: DSGVTQTPKHLITATGQRVTLRCSPRSGDLSVYWYQQSLDQGLQFLIQYYNGEERAKGNILERFSAQQFPDLHSELNLSSLELGDSALYFCASSGGLAGTETQYFGPGTRLLVL.

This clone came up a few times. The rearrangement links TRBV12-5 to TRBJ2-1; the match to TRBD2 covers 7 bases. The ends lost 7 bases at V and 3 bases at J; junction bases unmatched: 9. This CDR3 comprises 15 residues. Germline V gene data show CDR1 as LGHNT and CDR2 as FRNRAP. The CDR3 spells CASATGSGGYNEQFF. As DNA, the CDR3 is TGTGCTAGTGCCACCGGGTCGGGAGGCTACAATGAGCAGTTCTTC.

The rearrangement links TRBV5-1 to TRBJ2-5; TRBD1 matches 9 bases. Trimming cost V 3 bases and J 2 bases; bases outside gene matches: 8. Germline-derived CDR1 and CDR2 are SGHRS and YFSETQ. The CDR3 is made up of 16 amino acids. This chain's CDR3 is CASSSQGQGTQETQYF. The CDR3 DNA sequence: TGCGCCAGCAGCTCCCAGGGACAGGGAACTCAAGAGACCCAGTACTTC.

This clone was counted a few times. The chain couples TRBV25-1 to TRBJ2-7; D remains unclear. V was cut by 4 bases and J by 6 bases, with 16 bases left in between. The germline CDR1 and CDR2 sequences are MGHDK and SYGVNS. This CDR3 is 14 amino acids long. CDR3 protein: CASSGTYPRAEQYF. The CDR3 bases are TGTGCCAGCAGTGGAACTTATCCTAGGGCCGAGCAGTACTTC.

CDR3 protein: CASSLAGGPYEQYF. CDR3 sequence (DNA): TGTGCCAGCAGCTTAGCGGGAGGGCCCTACGAGCAGTACTTC. V is TRBV13 and J is TRBJ2-7; 8 bases are a match to TRBD2. V was pared by 1 base and J by 2 bases, with 1 base of the junction left unmatched. Germline assignment: CDR1 PRHDT and CDR2 FYEKMQ (reference sequence). CDR3 length: 14 residues.

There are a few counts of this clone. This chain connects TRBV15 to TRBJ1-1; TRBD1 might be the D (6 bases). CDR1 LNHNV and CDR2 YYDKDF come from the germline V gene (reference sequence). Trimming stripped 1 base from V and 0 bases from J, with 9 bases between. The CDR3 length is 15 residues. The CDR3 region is CATSRGRTVNTEAFF. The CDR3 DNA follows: TGTGCCACCAGCAGAGGCCGGACAGTGAACACTGAAGCTTTCTTT.

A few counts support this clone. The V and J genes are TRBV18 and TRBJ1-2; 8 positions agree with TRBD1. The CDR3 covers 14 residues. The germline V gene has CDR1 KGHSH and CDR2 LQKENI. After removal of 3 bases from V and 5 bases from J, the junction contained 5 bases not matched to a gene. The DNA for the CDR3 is TGTGCCAGCTCACCCGCAGGGGGCGGGTATGGCTACACCTTC. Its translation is CASSPAGGGYGYTF.

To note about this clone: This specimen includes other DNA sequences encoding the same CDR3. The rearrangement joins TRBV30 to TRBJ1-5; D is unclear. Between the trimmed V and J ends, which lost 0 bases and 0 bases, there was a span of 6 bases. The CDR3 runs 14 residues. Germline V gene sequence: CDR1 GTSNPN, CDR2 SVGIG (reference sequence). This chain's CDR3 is CAWSVVYSNQPQHF. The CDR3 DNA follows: TGTGCCTGGAGTGTTGTGTATAGCAATCAGCCCCAGCATTTT.

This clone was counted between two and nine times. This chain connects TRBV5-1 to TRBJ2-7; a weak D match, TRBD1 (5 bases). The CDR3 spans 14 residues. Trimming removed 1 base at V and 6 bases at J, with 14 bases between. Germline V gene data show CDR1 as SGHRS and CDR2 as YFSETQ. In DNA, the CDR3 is TGCGCCAGCAGCTTGTCCAGGGCCAACACCGAGCAGTACTTC. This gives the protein CASSLSRANTEQYF.